A single TCR beta chain is shown here with its context. The data were taken from a study of blood T cell repertoires in COVID-19. Study overall: Researchers got acute and convalescent COVID-19 samples from the United States, Italy and Spain. T cells, B-cell-depleted T cells, or PBMCs provided the cDNA or gDNA that served as material.

Per the authors' pipeline: The assay estimated nucleated cells by amplifying reference gene primers. Some clones are missing from TCRdb's copy, which holds only in-frame ones; the method was immunoSEQ multiplex PCR. V and J calls and clone size come straight from that table; D and trimming were deduced from the DNA. The table includes some 50,000 clones, 60% to 85% detected once. Germline V lookup: CDR1 GTSNPN, CDR2 SVGIG (reference sequence). Losses at the gene ends were 3 bases for V and 4 bases for J; bases not matched to a gene: 12. The CDR3 length is 17 residues. J is TRBJ1-6 and V is TRBV30; TRBD1 matches at 7 bases. The clonotype originates from a human donor in a cohort sampled during active COVID-19. Sequenced sample: peripheral blood. The CDR3 loop reads CAWRDTGDLRYNSPLHF. As DNA, the CDR3 is TGTGCCTGGAGAGACACAGGGGACCTCCGTTATAATTCACCCCTCCACTTT.